This TCR beta chain was captured by sequencing in a study of breast tumors, draining lymph nodes, adjacent tissues. Per germline, CDR1 GTSNPN and CDR2 SVGIG (reference sequence). This CDR3 comprises 18 residues. Between the trimmed V and J ends, which lost 3 bases and 4 bases, there was a span of 25 bases. Using its own MiXCR run on the multiplex PCR reads, TCRdb lists one record per CDR3 protein. The sample carries approximately 130,000 distinct CDR3 sequences, approximately 21% recorded once. Axillary draining lymph nodes of breast cancer patients supplied the node samples. Sequencing was carried out using axillary lymph node tissue. This clonotype was obtained from a female donor with breast cancer. Some clones in this sample may be carry-over from other donors' samples. The chain carries TRBV30 and TRBJ2-1, with D perhaps matching TRBD1 or TRBD2 (6 bases each). CDR3 DNA: TGTGCCTGGAGCAAGGGCAGGCGCGGGACAAGGCATTACAATGAGCAGTTCTTC. Translation: CAWSKGRRGTRHYNEQFF.